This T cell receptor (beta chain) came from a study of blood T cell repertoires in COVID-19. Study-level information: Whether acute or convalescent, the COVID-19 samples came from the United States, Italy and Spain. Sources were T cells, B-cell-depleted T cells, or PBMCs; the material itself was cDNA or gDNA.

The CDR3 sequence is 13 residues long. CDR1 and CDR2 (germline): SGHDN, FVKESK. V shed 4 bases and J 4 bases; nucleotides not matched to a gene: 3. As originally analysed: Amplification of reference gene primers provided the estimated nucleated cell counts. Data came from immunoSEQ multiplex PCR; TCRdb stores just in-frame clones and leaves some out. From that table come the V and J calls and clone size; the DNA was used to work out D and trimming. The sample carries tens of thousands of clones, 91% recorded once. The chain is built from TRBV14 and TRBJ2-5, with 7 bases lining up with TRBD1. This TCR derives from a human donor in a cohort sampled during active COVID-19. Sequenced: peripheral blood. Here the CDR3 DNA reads TGTGCCAGCAGCCGACAGGGTAGAGAGACCCAGTACTTC. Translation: CASSRQGRETQYF. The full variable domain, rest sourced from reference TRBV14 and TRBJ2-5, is EAGVTQFPSHSVIEKGQTVTLRCDPISGHDNLYWYRRVMGKEIKFLLHFVKESKQDESGMPNNRFLAERTGGTYSTLKVQPAELEDSGVYFCASSRQGRETQYFGPGTRLLVL.